This T cell receptor beta chain was observed in a study of blood T cell repertoires in COVID-19. Turning to the study itself: Sample material is recorded as cDNA or gDNA derived from T cells, B-cell-depleted T cells, or PBMCs.

Authors' data handling: Amplification from reference gene primers served as the basis for estimated nucleated cell counts. Assay: immunoSEQ multiplex PCR; the TCRdb copy retains only in-frame clones and omits some. D and trimming were read from the DNA, whereas the V and J calls and clone size are those reported in that table. The sample has 53,000 or so clones, 75% to 80% seen once. Germline V gene data show CDR1 as MDHEN and CDR2 as SYDVKM. Between the trimmed V and J ends, which lost 5 bases and 4 bases, there was a span of 20 bases. There are 16 residues in the CDR3. This clone has just one count.

This sequence originates from a man between 65 and 79 years old with active or convalescent COVID-19. J is TRBJ1-2 and V is TRBV28, with D perhaps matching TRBD1 (6 bases). The source material was peripheral blood. The chain's CDR3 is CASSAPGGGAGYGYTF. The CDR3 region has the DNA TGTGCCAGCAGTGCCCCCGGGGGGGGCGCGGGCTATGGCTACACCTTC.